The T cell receptor (beta chain) under discussion was sequenced for a study of cytomegalovirus exposure and HLA in healthy donors (dated by TCRdb to about 2017). General notes on the study: According to an earlier analysis of 587 of the donors, about 180 million T cells yielded 120 million or so unique TCR beta sequences and less than 300 Gb of sequence data. In addition to the first cohort of around 670 subjects, a separate validation cohort of around 110 different subjects was used. About five DR-DQ haplotypes were treated as single units for association and clustering because of strong linkage in the cohort. Typing coverage varied by locus: roughly 620-640 donors for A, B, C, DRB1 and DQB1; about 520 for DQA1; over 600 for DPA1; 450 to 480 for DPB1. The T cell repertoires of around 670 subjects were profiled by immunosequencing and related to cytomegalovirus serostatus. Among about 390 genotyped donors of the cohort, an average of about 240,000 unique TCR beta nucleotide sequences were sequenced per donor, around a sixth of them non-productive. An early release that covered several hundred HLA-typed donors contained around 300 gigabases of sequencing data and 65 million to 100 million unique TCR sequences. To predict cytomegalovirus infection status, the study combined high-throughput TCR immunosequencing, statistical association of individual TCRs with disease status, and machine learning. To decide whether each TCR beta V gene segment behaved as functional or pseudogenic, an earlier analysis of approximately 620 of the donors relied on high-throughput TCR beta sequencing. Among the roughly 400 genotyped donors, approximately 77% belonged to the genetic ancestry cluster associated with self-reported Caucasian donors. Every repertoire in the discovery cohort had been generated on one and the same sequencing platform. In a later genetic analysis, genome-wide SNP genotypes for 398 of the 666 donors were used, and that subset was treated as a discovery cohort. In the later analysis, no new phenotypic data were used to find candidate immune exposures; instead, reliance was placed on TCR beta sequences and their occurrence across donors. A later analysis re-examined previously published TCR beta repertoires from just over 650 donors and added high-resolution HLA genotyping to investigate patterns of TCR occurrence. HLA typing included class I and class II loci at four-digit resolution. Alongside the repertoire data, information on donor age, sex, ethnicity and CMV serostatus was compiled. The study aimed to test whether signatures of past pathogen exposure could be identified by cataloging public T cell receptors. Broad study findings and their caveats: The study listed over 150 TCR beta chains as associated with cytomegalovirus. The presence/absence analyses assumed that sequencing depth was roughly uniform across donors, and that assumption may not be true. Only TCR beta chains were sequenced in this cohort, and the absence of alpha or paired-chain data limited detectable features. The earlier analysis of approximately 590 of the donors excluded 15 to 20 rarely observed V segments, including chromosome 9 orphons, because counts were too low. A cluster of highly shared sequence variants was judged likely to be a technical artifact of the sequencing pipeline. Assigning TCR associations to individual alleles was difficult when HLA alleles, especially DR and DQ, strongly co-occurred. In a later analysis, HLA-associated TCR beta chains were found to be more clonally expanded and to have lower generation probabilities than equally common non-associated chains. In an earlier analysis of some 500 of the donors, most TCR beta V segments appeared in productive rearrangements about 87% or about 30% of the time, broadly matching IMGT annotations. It was suggested by the authors that the approach could potentially be generalized to other disease states and immunological phenotypes. A further reported finding was that TCR beta sequences accurately predicted the HLA-A and HLA-B alleles for most subjects in the first cohort. An association between a missense DCLRE1C variant and V-gene and J-gene trimming of TCR beta chains was found in a later genetic analysis and replicated in an independent cohort. A few of the identified cytomegalovirus-associated TCR beta chains were confirmed in vitro to be specific for cytomegalovirus antigens. In a later genetic analysis, fewer N-insertions in productive TCRs were reported among donors in an Asian-associated ancestry cluster than the roughly 700-donor mean. Because the 87-base-pair reads could not distinguish some IMGT-functional V segments, including TRBV6-2 and TRBV6-3, those segments were excluded. A later analysis reported that several top co-occurrence clusters appeared linked to parvovirus B19, influenza, CMV and Epstein-Barr virus. The classifier was reported to diagnose cytomegalovirus status with high specificity and sensitivity in both the original and validation cohorts. Specific HLA alleles were associated with 15,000 to 20,000 TCR beta sequences at a false discovery rate of 0.05 in a later analysis. Because HLA typing was missing for some donors at each locus, association tests included only the typed subset. In a later analysis, the rate of TCR association differed among HLA loci, with DRB1 alleles having the most associated TCRs and HLA-C alleles having the fewest. CMV serostatus was the only immune exposure information available for the cohort. Linkage disequilibrium might explain the correlated functional status among segregating V segments, but an unknown experimental factor could not be ruled out. A later analysis found that most CMV-associated TCR beta chains appeared HLA-restricted, with HLA associations seemingly driven largely by CMV exposure. Most TCR sequences were seen in very few donors, while some public TCRs were found in many individuals.

As for this clone: Its antigen is currently not known. Nothing much larger sits one base from this clone, and base qualities are not available.

CDR1 and CDR2 are drawn from the germline V gene: KGHSH, LQKENI. Trimming removed 3 bases from V and 4 bases from J, leaving 10 bases between the germline ends. From its cysteine to its phenylalanine, the CDR3 spans 14 amino acids. Only the CDR3 DNA stays, 42 bases, in frame from base 1. The cohort comprised fewer than 750 healthy bone marrow donors. All cohort members were sampled while nominally healthy, although unrecorded immune exposures were likely present. The donor was CMV seropositive and was included in the group of 289 seropositive cohort members. Each donor provided a peripheral blood sample, and peripheral blood mononuclear cells were used for TCR beta sequencing. The Qiagen DNeasy Blood Extraction Kit was used to extract genomic DNA from the blood cell samples. Library preparation employed the immunoSEQ multiplex PCR assay. The multiplex PCR relied on a mix of 60 forward primers for TCR Vbeta segments and 13 reverse primers for TCR Jbeta segments. The CDR3 region of rearranged TCR beta genes was amplified from genomic DNA with a multiplex PCR assay. The amplified TCR beta libraries were sequenced on the Illumina HiSeq System as 87-base-pair reads. The authors' pipeline ran thus. Across the 500 to 750 repertoires, a later analysis counted around 80 million unique TCR beta chains, roughly 11 million of which were shared by at least two donors. A nearest-neighbor algorithm error-corrected the raw reads and collapsed the reads into unique sequences, merging closely related sequences to remove PCR and sequencing errors. Alignment of CDR3 sequences to IMGT reference sequences was used to assign V, D and J gene segments. Each retained sequence needed at least a six-nucleotide match to both a V gene segment and a J gene segment. Rearrangements were classified as productive when the CDR3 lacked stop codons and remained in frame with V and J, and all other rearrangements were classified as non-productive. Following IMGT convention, CDR3 was defined as the stretch from the second conserved V-encoded cysteine to the conserved J-encoded phenylalanine. In an earlier analysis of around 640 of the donors, sequences lacking an unambiguous match to a single V gene segment were excluded. In an earlier analysis of roughly 600 of the donors, a V segment was called functional when productive rearrangements were above 56.7%, and segregating when the standard deviation between donors exceeded 5%. A statistical classification framework was built for diagnosing cytomegalovirus status from the catalog of TCR beta chain sequences. V and J gene assignment, in a later analysis, came from comparing TCR nucleotide sequences with IMGT/GENE-DB human TR gene sequences. In a later analysis, CDR3 sequences and most-parsimonious VDJ recombination scenarios were assigned using the TCRdist pipeline. In a later analysis, every TCR beta chain was defined by the combination of its CDR3 amino acid sequence and its V-gene family, and reads without a unique V-gene family were dropped. In a later analysis, 450 to 600 highly shared, low-generation-probability nucleotide sequences were removed to address suspected cross-contamination and a sequencing artifact. For each public chain, a later analysis derived a clonal expansion index from normalized ranks of inferred template counts within each repertoire. In a later analysis, generation probabilities were computed with a VDJ recombination model fitted to out-of-frame rearrangements, and the resulting probabilities were checked against IGoR. Hypergeometric tests were used in a later analysis to score TCR-TCR, TCR-HLA and TCR-CMV co-occurrence, with a repertoire-size bias correction applied to the TCR pairs. In a later analysis, false discovery rates were estimated by permuting HLA or CMV assignments 20 times. In a later analysis, co-occurring TCRs were grouped with DBSCAN, and TCRdist sequence similarity was added when clustering was performed within HLA-allele-positive subsets. Repertoires with fewer than 30,000 or more than 120,000 public chains were left out of co-occurrence clustering, as were a few repertoires with anomalous nucleotide sharing. In TCRdb, the immuneACCESS table is reduced to in-frame sequences with V and J assigned. These tables do not hold every clone; where another copy was compared, an unresolved V gene accounts for under half, and the others remain unexplained. Clone size and V and J calls were adopted from that table, with D and trimming inferred from the DNA. The sample includes 200,000 to 250,000 clones, with around 81% observed a single time. The top ten clones comprise around 8.3% of the sample.

This chain is built from TRBV18 and TRBJ1-3, with no D gene named confidently. This receptor was identified in a woman aged 55-75 years in good health and CMV-seropositive. The sequenced sample consisted of PBMCs. The nucleotide sequence reads as follows: TGTGCCAGCTCACCCGCGGCAGAGGGAAACACCATATATTTT. It is translated as CASSPAAEGNTIYF.